The next 29 T cell receptor beta chains were all read from a single sample in a study of blood T cell repertoires in COVID-19. Profiled with immunoSEQ multiplex PCR; TCRdb holds only in-frame clones, not every one. Among roughly 120,000 clones listed, approximately 84% were seen once. Material: peripheral blood. The receptors were gathered from a man aged 35-49 years with acute or convalescent COVID-19.

The chain combines TRBV6-1 with TRBJ2-7; TRBD2 might be the D (6 bases). The CDR3 spans 14 residues. Germline V gene data show CDR1 as MNHNS and CDR2 as SASEGT. V was trimmed by 2 bases and J by 3 bases, leaving 11 bases between them. This chain's CDR3 is CASSEFRGNYEQYF. CDR3 DNA: TGTGCCAGCAGTGAATTTCGCGGGAACTACGAGCAGTACTTC.

As concerns this clone: Within the sample, other DNA sequences also encode this same CDR3. J is TRBJ2-3 and V is TRBV12-3 or TRBV12-4, with a tentative D call TRBD2 (6 bases). There are 13 residues in the CDR3. Trimming left V 6 bases short and J 0 bases short, with 7 bases between. The DNA of the CDR3 is TGTGCCAGCAGGGGGACTAGCACAGATACGCAGTATTTT. The encoded protein is CASRGTSTDTQYF.

The genes are TRBV24-1 and TRBJ2-7; D may be TRBD2 (6 bases). The CDR3 extends over 13 amino acids. Germline values: CDR1 KGHDR, CDR2 SFDVKD. Trimming pared 3 bases from V and 6 bases from J, leaving 11 bases between. CDR3 residues: CATSDRLGGEQYF. CDR3 nucleotides: TGTGCCACCAGTGATCGGTTGGGGGGCGAGCAGTACTTC.

DNA of the CDR3: TGCAGTGCTAGTGATGGGACAGTTTCTCGATATGGCTACACCTTC. Its protein product is CSASDGTVSRYGYTF. This chain joins TRBV20-1 and TRBJ1-2; TRBD1 agrees at 7 bases. The CDR3 consists of 15 residues. After removal of 3 bases from V and 5 bases from J, the junction contained 12 bases not matched to a gene. CDR1 and CDR2 (germline): DFQATT, SNEGSKA (reference sequence).

This clone was observed once. This chain connects TRBV15 to TRBJ1-4, with D uncertain. The V gene's germline CDR1 is LNHNV and CDR2 YYDKDF (reference sequence). Trimming took 0 bases from V and 5 from J, leaving 7 bases between them. CDR3 size: 14 residues. CDR3 nucleotides: TGTGCCACCAGCAGAGATATCGGGAATGAAAAACTGTTTTTT. Translated: CATSRDIGNEKLFF.

The chain combines TRBV2 with TRBJ1-3, with D maybe TRBD1 (6 bases). Germline assignment: CDR1 SNHLY and CDR2 FYNNEI. The CDR3 is 16 amino acids. Trimming took 6 bases from V and 0 from J, leaving 15 bases between them. In DNA form, the CDR3 reads TGTGCCAGCAGCTCCCCAGGGGTGTACTCTGGAAACACCATATATTTT. It codes for CASSSPGVYSGNTIYF. Filled out from reference TRBV2 and TRBJ1-3, the complete variable domain reads EPEVTQTPSHQVTQMGQEVILRCVPISNHLYFYWYRQILGQKVEFLVSFYNNEISEKSEIFDDQFSVERPDGSNFTLKIRSTKLEDSAMYFCASSSPGVYSGNTIYFGEGSWLTVV.

Points on this clone: The limits of the CDR3 on the DNA are not certain, so only TCRdb's listed CDR3 is given. The chain couples TRBV2 to TRBJ1-5. The CDR3 is made up of 15 amino acids, end residues included. From germline, CDR1 is SNHLY and CDR2 FYNNEI. CDR3 residues: CASSTSGISNQPQHF.

In DNA form, the CDR3 reads TGTGCCAGCAGCTTACAACTAGCGGGGGGGCCGGGTGAGGATACGCAGTATTTT. Its translation is CASSLQLAGGPGEDTQYF. The chain employs TRBV7-2 and TRBJ2-3; TRBD2 matches 13 bases. With V trimmed by 2 bases and J by 6 bases, 11 bases remained unmatched. The CDR3 is made up of 18 amino acids. Looked up from germline, CDR1 is SGHTA and CDR2 is FQGNSA.

The chain couples TRBV11-2 to TRBJ1-1; D call uncertain. Germline assignment: CDR1 SGHAT and CDR2 FQNNGV. Deletions cut 0 bases from V and 3 bases from J, with 5 bases between. The CDR3 covers 13 residues. The CDR3 DNA is TGTGCCAGCAGCTTAGATGTCGACACTGAAGCTTTCTTT. Its translation: CASSLDVDTEAFF.

The chain links TRBV5-1 to TRBJ1-1; no reliable D call. Germline V gene lookup returns CDR1 SGHRS and CDR2 YFSETQ. This CDR3 has 15 amino acids. Trimming shortened V by 8 bases and J by 1 base, and 18 bases separated the two germline ends. The CDR3 coding sequence is TGCGCCAGTAACGCACGAGAAACAGCGAACACTGAAGCTTTCTTT. This gives the protein CASNARETANTEAFF.

J is TRBJ1-3 and V is TRBV3-1 (or the pseudogene TRBV3-2); unclear D gene. Per germline, CDR1 LGHDT and CDR2 YNNKEL (reference sequence). Trimming took off 0 bases at V and 2 bases at J, with 14 bases between the two ends. The length of the CDR3 is 17 residues. DNA for the CDR3: TGTGCCAGCAGCCAAGAACGGGTGGCTCCACCTGGAAACACCATATATTTT. It codes for CASSQERVAPPGNTIYF.

The J gene is TRBJ1-1, the V gene TRBV3-1 (or the pseudogene TRBV3-2), with no clear D. Germline CDR1 reads LGHDT; CDR2 reads YNNKEL (reference sequence). Trimming pared 5 bases from V and 3 bases from J, leaving 7 bases between. This CDR3 region has 12 residues. The CDR3 region is CASSSVYTEAFF. Written as DNA, the CDR3 is TGTGCCAGCAGCTCGGTTTACACTGAAGCTTTCTTT.

V is TRBV6-5 and J is TRBJ2-3; TRBD1 aligns across 7 bases. The CDR3 extends over 13 amino acids. The germline V gene has CDR1 MNHEY and CDR2 SVGAGI. Unmatched junction bases numbered 4, after V lost 8 bases and J lost 2 bases. This CDR3 reads CASQQGNTDTQYF. DNA of the CDR3: TGTGCCAGCCAACAGGGGAACACAGATACGCAGTATTTT.

This rearrangement joins TRBV7-9 to TRBJ2-7, with TRBD1 matching 9 bases. Germline V CDR1 and CDR2: SEHNR, FQNEAQ (reference sequence). The J segment lost 2 bases and the V segment lost 4 bases, leaving 12 bases of the junction unmatched. The CDR3 is made up of 17 amino acids. The CDR3 protein is CASSSDDRTGVPYEQYF. The CDR3 nucleotides are TGTGCCAGCAGCTCGGACGACCGGACAGGGGTCCCCTACGAGCAGTACTTC.

The chain recombines TRBV19 with TRBJ2-7; TRBD2 matches at 8 bases. Germline V gene lookup returns CDR1 LNHDA and CDR2 SQIVND (reference sequence). The CDR3 is 14 amino acids. Trimming at V came to 6 bases and at J to 1 base, leaving 5 bases not matched to a gene. CDR3 sequence: CASSPGGGSYEQYF. The CDR3 DNA is TGTGCCAGTAGCCCCGGGGGGGGATCCTACGAGCAGTACTTC.

This rearrangement joins TRBV5-8 to TRBJ2-2, with D perhaps TRBD2 (5 bases). The CDR3 extends over 15 amino acids. The ends were cut back, 3 bases at V and 5 bases at J, with 14 bases in the middle. CDR1 and CDR2 (germline): SGHTS, YDEGEE. DNA of the CDR3: TGTGCCAGCAGCTCATCTAGCCCAGGTACCGGGGAGCTGTTTTTT. Protein product: CASSSSSPGTGELFF.

This sequence joins TRBV2 and TRBJ2-2, with no clear D. CDR1 is SNHLY, CDR2 FYNNEI, per germline. V gave up 3 bases and J gave up 6 bases, with 8 bases separating them. The CDR3 totals 13 residues. CDR3 sequence: CASSEYGPGELFF. In nucleotides, the CDR3 is TGTGCCAGCAGTGAGTACGGTCCCGGGGAGCTGTTTTTT. Combining the CDR3 with reference TRBV2 and TRBJ2-2 gives the whole variable domain EPEVTQTPSHQVTQMGQEVILRCVPISNHLYFYWYRQILGQKVEFLVSFYNNEISEKSEIFDDQFSVERPDGSNFTLKIRSTKLEDSAMYFCASSEYGPGELFFGEGSRLTVL.

This clone was seen a few times. The chain employs TRBV19 and TRBJ1-1, with D possibly matching TRBD1 (6 bases). This CDR3 region has 16 residues. V gave up 5 bases and J gave up 5 bases, with 21 bases separating them. Germline V gives CDR1 LNHDA, CDR2 SQIVND (reference sequence). CDR3: CASSPLDRTLGTEAFF. The CDR3 nucleotides are TGTGCCAGTAGTCCCCTCGACAGGACCTTAGGTACTGAAGCTTTCTTT.

The chain joins TRBV6-4 to TRBJ1-3, with TRBD1 identical over 7 bases. The ends lost 7 bases at V and 6 bases at J; junction bases unmatched: 15. The CDR3 spans 16 residues. From germline, CDR1 is MRHNA and CDR2 SNTAGT. The CDR3 DNA is TGTGCCAGCACCCCACCCCCCGACAGGGTCGAAAACACCATATATTTT. This codes for CASTPPPDRVENTIYF.

This clone was seen a handful of times. This chain connects TRBV7-9 to TRBJ2-1, with D unresolved. The CDR3 is made up of 16 amino acids. CDR1 and CDR2 from the germline V gene are SEHNR and FQNEAQ (reference sequence). V was cut by 2 bases and J by 0 bases, with 11 bases left in between. The CDR3 coding sequence is TGTGCCAGCAGCTTACAAGGAGCAAGCTCCTACAATGAGCAGTTCTTC. This translates into CASSLQGASSYNEQFF.

The J gene is TRBJ2-7, the V gene TRBV29-1; 14 positions match TRBD2. The CDR3 totals 15 residues. The V gene end was trimmed by 8 bases and the J gene end by 5 bases; junction bases not matched to a gene: 11. Germline V gene lookup returns CDR1 SQVTM and CDR2 ANQGSEA. DNA for the CDR3: TGCAGCTTTGGGACTAGCGGGGGTGTCGGGAACGAGCAGTACTTC. It translates to CSFGTSGGVGNEQYF.

This clone came up a few times. This chain joins TRBV5-5 and TRBJ1-5, with D possibly being TRBD1 (6 bases). V shed 4 bases and J shed 11 bases, with 16 bases lying between them. CDR1 SGHKS and CDR2 YYEKEE come from the germline V gene (reference sequence). CDR3 length equals 13 residues. The DNA for the CDR3 is TGTGCCAGCAGCGTAAACCGGGACACGGCCCAGCATTTT. This translates into CASSVNRDTAQHF. Full variable domain (outside the CDR3, taken from reference TRBV5-5 and TRBJ1-5): DAGVTQSPTHLIKTRGQQVTLRCSPISGHKSVSWYQQVLGQGPQFIFQYYEKEERGRGNFPDRFSARQFPNYSSELNVNALLLGDSALYLCASSVNRDTAQHFGDGTRLSIL.

The chain joins TRBV2 to TRBJ1-4, with D hard to call. The germline V and J ends were trimmed by 5 bases and 5 bases, with 15 bases remaining between them. The germline V gene has CDR1 SNHLY and CDR2 FYNNEI. This CDR3 has 15 residues. CDR3 region: CASSKESGDNEKLFF. The CDR3 nucleotides read TGTGCCAGCAGTAAGGAGTCGGGAGACAATGAAAAACTGTTTTTT.

This chain connects TRBV7-9 to TRBJ1-2, with a tentative D call TRBD1 (6 bases). V was clipped by 5 bases and J by 6 bases, with 10 bases between them. The CDR3 spans 12 residues. Germline V gives CDR1 SEHNR, CDR2 FQNEAQ (reference sequence). DNA for the CDR3: TGTGCCAGCAGCCAGGACAGCGATGGCTACACCTTC. Protein: CASSQDSDGYTF. Full variable domain (rest looked up from reference TRBV7-9 and TRBJ1-2): DTGVSQNPRHKITKRGQNVTFRCDPISEHNRLYWYRQTLGQGPEFLTYFQNEAQLEKSRLLSDRFSAERPKGSFSTLEIQRTEQGDSAMYLCASSQDSDGYTFGSGTRLTVV.

This chain connects TRBV5-5 to TRBJ1-1; D not certain. Trimming shortened V by 0 bases and J by 3 bases, and 24 bases separated the two germline ends. This CDR3 is built from 19 residues. The germline V gene has CDR1 SGHKS and CDR2 YYEKEE (reference sequence). For the CDR3, the DNA is TGTGCCAGCAGCTTGGCCCAATTCTCAAGACGCGATCGGGACACTGAAGCTTTCTTT. It encodes CASSLAQFSRRDRDTEAFF. The variable domain in full, completed from reference TRBV5-5 and TRBJ1-1, reads DAGVTQSPTHLIKTRGQQVTLRCSPISGHKSVSWYQQVLGQGPQFIFQYYEKEERGRGNFPDRFSARQFPNYSSELNVNALLLGDSALYLCASSLAQFSRRDRDTEAFFGQGTRLTVV.

J is TRBJ2-2 and V is TRBV19; TRBD1 aligns across 11 bases. Germline values: CDR1 LNHDA, CDR2 SQIVND (reference sequence). V lost 5 bases to trimming and J lost 5 bases; unmatched junction nucleotides: 7. The CDR3 is 16 amino acids. Written as DNA, the CDR3 is TGTGCCAGTAGTCCCCGGGACAGGGGGGGGACCGGGGAGCTGTTTTTT. Encoded protein: CASSPRDRGGTGELFF. Full variable domain (outside the CDR3, taken from reference TRBV19 and TRBJ2-2): DGGITQSPKYLFRKEGQNVTLSCEQNLNHDAMYWYRQDPGQGLRLIYYSQIVNDFQKGDIAEGYSVSREKKESFPLTVTSAQKNPTAFYLCASSPRDRGGTGELFFGEGSRLTVL.

Only a few counts were recorded for this clone. The V call is TRBV10-3, the J call TRBJ1-6; D possibly corresponds to TRBD1 (5 bases). With 5 bases removed from V and 7 bases from J, the gap between germline ends came to 21 bases. Germline CDR1 is ENHRY and CDR2 is SYGVKD. CDR3 size: 17 residues. CDR3 amino acids: CAISSPQGPGGNSPLHF. The CDR3 DNA is TGTGCCATCAGTTCGCCCCAGGGCCCGGGGGGAAATTCACCCCTCCACTTT.

The CDR3 DNA reads as TGTGCCAGCAGCGGGGGACAGGGTTCGGCTTTCTTT. The encoded protein is CASSGGQGSAFF. V and J are TRBV9 and TRBJ1-1; 9 positions agree with TRBD1. Losses at the gene ends were 3 bases for V and 11 bases for J; bases not matched to a gene: 5. The CDR3 sequence is 12 residues long. CDR1 is SGDLS and CDR2 is YYNGEE in the germline V gene.

The V gene is TRBV14, the J gene TRBJ2-7; tentatively, D is TRBD2 (5 bases). Per germline, CDR1 SGHDN and CDR2 FVKESK. Trimming cost V 4 bases and J 5 bases, with 18 bases left between them. The CDR3 runs 15 residues. CDR3: CASSLLLGLRDEQYF. As DNA, the CDR3 is TGTGCCAGCAGCCTTCTCCTGGGCTTGAGGGACGAGCAGTACTTC.